This T cell receptor beta chain was obtained from a study of cytomegalovirus exposure and HLA in healthy donors. Study outcomes and limitations: Among the sequence variants, a highly shared cluster was likely an artifact of sequencing. One later analysis reportedly identified an Asian-associated ancestry cluster that showed fewer N-insertions than the roughly 700-donor mean. Presence/absence analyses assumed roughly uniform sequencing depth across donors, which may not hold.

As to this clone: Its matching antigen is unknown.

PCR primers comprised 60 Vbeta and 13 Jbeta primers. This table comes from immunoSEQ multiplex PCR, and its TCRdb copy is limited to in-frame clones, with some not included. The table shows around 160,000 clones, with 80% to 90% occurring only once. The CDR3 has 15 residues. Deletions cut 4 bases from V and 4 bases from J, with 15 bases between. Germline values: CDR1 SGHDN, CDR2 FVKESK. Unrecorded immune exposure was likely among donors, who were nominally healthy when sampled. The sequenced material came from PBMCs. The gene calls are TRBV14 and TRBJ2-3, with a weak D call TRBD2 (7 bases). The TCR sequence derives from a young man in good health and CMV-seropositive. CDR3: CASSRIGGGPDTQYF. CDR3 DNA sequence: TGTGCCAGCAGCCGTATCGGCGGGGGCCCAGATACGCAGTATTTT.